The rows below give T cell receptor beta chains drawn from one sample of a study of T-cell reconstitution after alpha-beta-depleted transplantation in children. Via MiXCR, TCRdb re-called the PCR reads, giving one row per CDR3 protein. The table records nearly 550,000 distinct CDR3 sequences, around 18% of them present only once. This specimen was PBMCs from the stem cell graft donor, taken from the stem cell graft. The receptors stem from a human donor who donated a stem cell graft to a child with acute lymphoblastic leukemia. Both conserved end residues are part of each CDR3. D genes are given only for firm matches. Expanded clones are given a class, and other clones once, few, many or no size at all.

d_gene | abundance | j_gene | v_gene | CDR3aa | CDR3nt
. | . | TRBJ2-1 | TRBV5-6 | CASSFMVRNEQFF | TGTGCCAGCAGCTTCATGGTCAGAAATGAGCAGTTCTTC
. | . | TRBJ2-1 | TRBV11-2 | CASSILTYSYNEQFF | TGTGCCAGCAGCATATTGACATACTCCTACAATGAGCAGTTCTTC
. | . | TRBJ2-6 | TRBV3-1 | CASSPLRHLISSGANVLTF | TGTGCCAGCAGCCCCCTCAGGCACCTAATTAGCTCTGGGGCCAACGTCCTGACTTTC
. | . | TRBJ2-1 | TRBV12-3/TRBV12-4 | CASSSSTSPQFF | TGTGCCAGCAGTTCCTCGACTAGTCCGCAGTTCTTC
TRBD2 | few | TRBJ2-2 | TRBV5-1 | CASSLLGEREVTGELFF | TGCGCCAGCAGCTTGTTAGGAGAGCGGGAGGTCACCGGGGAGCTGTTTTTT
. | few | TRBJ1-1 | TRBV6-5 | CASSYSVGGLNTEAFF | TGTGCCAGCAGTTACTCGGTGGGGGGTTTGAACACTGAAGCTTTCTTT
. | . | TRBJ1-2 | TRBV25-1 | CASSDLTPLYGYTF | TGTGCCAGCAGTGACCTCACCCCGCTGTATGGCTACACCTTC
TRBD1 | . | TRBJ2-6 | TRBV6-1 | CAASPGQGISGANVLTF | TGTGCCGCCTCGCCGGGACAGGGCATATCTGGGGCCAACGTCCTGACTTTC
TRBD2 | few | TRBJ2-7 | TRBV12-3/TRBV12-4 | CASSSWGGRGYEQYF | TGTGCCAGCAGCTCCTGGGGCGGGAGGGGTTACGAGCAGTACTTC
. | few | TRBJ2-3 | TRBV25-1 | CASSEGYDTQYF | TGTGCCAGCAGTGAAGGGTACGATACGCAGTATTTT
TRBD1 | few | TRBJ1-6 | TRBV12-3/TRBV12-4 | CASTGTGALHSPLHF | TGTGCCAGCACCGGCACAGGGGCACTCCACTCACCCCTCCACTTT
. | . | TRBJ2-1 | TRBV20-1 | CSASLSSYNEQFF | TGCAGTGCTAGCCTGAGCTCCTACAATGAGCAGTTCTTC
TRBD1 | . | TRBJ2-3 | TRBV5-1 | CASSFGGTGMEDTQYF | TGCGCCAGCAGCTTTGGTGGGACAGGGATGGAAGATACGCAGTATTTT
TRBD2 | . | TRBJ2-5 | TRBV6-1 | CASTPSRLAGTNPQETQYF | TGTGCCAGCACCCCTTCGCGGCTAGCGGGAACCAATCCCCAAGAGACCCAGTACTTC
TRBD1 | . | TRBJ1-1 | TRBV12-3/TRBV12-4 | CASSPTGGWRAFF | TGTGCCAGCAGTCCCACAGGGGGCTGGCGGGCTTTCTTT
TRBD1 | . | TRBJ1-2 | TRBV12-3/TRBV12-4 | CASSSSPGGAANYGYTF | TGTGCCAGCAGTTCTTCTCCAGGGGGCGCGGCCAACTATGGCTACACCTTC
TRBD2 | few | TRBJ2-7 | TRBV27 | CASSLRGGSGTYEQYF | TGTGCCAGCAGTCTCCGCGGGGGTAGCGGAACCTACGAGCAGTACTTC
TRBD1 | few | TRBJ1-2 | TRBV20-1 | CSARDSRQGVHYGYTF | TGCAGTGCTAGAGATTCCCGACAGGGGGTCCACTATGGCTACACCTTC
. | . | TRBJ2-7 | TRBV29-1 | CSVSLKGVTAEQYF | TGCAGCGTTAGCCTTAAGGGGGTGACGGCCGAGCAGTACTTC
. | few | TRBJ2-3 | TRBV20-1 | CSARDPYTDTQYF | TGCAGTGCTAGAGATCCATACACAGATACGCAGTATTTT
. | many | TRBJ2-5 | TRBV5-1 | CASSLVGTIEETQYF | TGCGCCAGCAGCTTGGTTGGGACGATAGAAGAGACCCAGTACTTC
. | few | TRBJ2-7 | TRBV9 | CAGVTKSSYEQYF | TGTGCCGGCGTGACTAAAAGCTCCTACGAGCAGTACTTC
TRBD1 | . | TRBJ2-5 | TRBV7-9 | CASSLAGTGLMETQYF | TGTGCCAGCAGCTTAGCCGGGACAGGGTTGATGGAGACCCAGTACTTC
. | few | TRBJ2-3 | TRBV15 | CATSREGRGGTDTQYF | TGTGCCACCAGCAGAGAGGGGCGGGGCGGCACAGATACGCAGTATTTT
. | few | TRBJ2-7 | TRBV9 | CASSVERASYEQYF | TGTGCCAGCAGCGTAGAACGGGCCTCCTACGAGCAGTACTTC
. | . | TRBJ2-3 | TRBV6-2/TRBV6-3 | CASSREGETDTQYF | TGTGCCAGCAGCCGGGAAGGGGAGACAGATACGCAGTATTTT
. | . | TRBJ2-7 | TRBV7-2 | CASSLRASSKGYEQYF | TGTGCCAGCAGCTTAAGGGCCTCCAGTAAGGGCTACGAGCAGTACTTC
. | few | TRBJ2-7 | TRBV2 | CASSAWLSGYEQYF | TGTGCCAGCAGCGCCTGGCTTAGCGGTTACGAGCAGTACTTC
TRBD1 | few | TRBJ1-5 | TRBV20-1 | CSAPRPGTGTRPQHF | TGCAGTGCTCCGCGTCCCGGGACAGGGACGAGGCCCCAGCATTTT
. | . | TRBJ2-1 | TRBV4-1 | CASMIYNEQFF | TGCGCCAGCATGATATACAATGAGCAGTTCTTC
TRBD1 | . | TRBJ2-3 | TRBV20-1 | CSARGINRDRAADTQYF | TGCAGTGCTAGAGGGATCAACCGGGACAGGGCCGCAGATACGCAGTATTTT
TRBD2 | . | TRBJ2-1 | TRBV3-1 | CASSPGLAFFEEQFF | TGTGCCAGCAGCCCCGGACTAGCTTTCTTCGAAGAGCAGTTCTTC
. | few | TRBJ2-7 | TRBV9 | CASSMEGAGDEQYF | TGTGCCAGCAGCATGGAGGGGGCTGGGGACGAGCAGTACTTC
. | few | TRBJ1-1 | TRBV11-2 | CASSLDPWDTEAFF | TGTGCCAGCAGCTTAGATCCGTGGGACACTGAAGCTTTCTTT
TRBD2 | . | TRBJ2-7 | TRBV4-2 | CASSHTWVAGHNEQYF | TGTGCCAGCAGCCATACATGGGTAGCGGGGCATAACGAGCAGTACTTC
. | many | TRBJ2-7 | TRBV29-1 | CSVVLGTLEGEQYF | TGCAGCGTTGTCCTGGGGACGTTGGAGGGGGAGCAGTACTTC
. | few | TRBJ2-7 | TRBV7-8 | CASSLEAVSVYEQYF | TGTGCCAGCAGCTTAGAGGCAGTGAGTGTCTACGAGCAGTACTTC
. | . | TRBJ1-1 | TRBV20-1 | CSALGVAEAFF | TGCAGTGCTTTGGGGGTGGCTGAAGCTTTCTTT
. | few | TRBJ1-5 | TRBV6-1 | CASTPPGGGGQPQHF | TGTGCCAGCACCCCACCGGGGGGAGGGGGACAGCCCCAGCATTTT
TRBD2 | . | TRBJ2-3 | TRBV11-2 | CASSLVGTSGDTQYF | TGTGCCAGCAGCTTAGTAGGGACTAGCGGAGATACGCAGTATTTT
. | . | TRBJ2-1 | TRBV7-9 | CASRPGGPYNEQFF | TGTGCCAGCAGACCAGGTGGACCCTACAATGAGCAGTTCTTC
. | . | TRBJ2-5 | TRBV29-1 | CSAREGTGQETQYF | TGCAGCGCCAGGGAAGGCACGGGGCAAGAGACCCAGTACTTC
TRBD2 | . | TRBJ2-7 | TRBV6-1 | CASRETSRSYEQYF | TGTGCCAGCAGGGAGACTAGCCGATCCTACGAGCAGTACTTC
. | . | TRBJ2-5 | TRBV7-9 | CASRNPMEETQYF | TGTGCCAGCAGAAACCCCATGGAGGAGACCCAGTACTTC